These T cell receptor beta chains were read from a single sample in a study of blood T cell repertoires in COVID-19. Using immunoSEQ multiplex PCR, the repertoire was profiled, and TCRdb retains in-frame clones only, with some absent. The table lists under 300,000 clones, 86% of them singletons. The sample consisted of peripheral blood. The receptor set was obtained from a woman under 40 with active or convalescent COVID-19. Each CDR3 is given with its conserved first and last residue. Fields, in order: D gene, clone size, J gene, V gene, CDR3 DNA, CDR3 protein. The D gene is left open where the match is weak. The size of a clone is reported for some rows only, either as once, few or many, or as a class for expanded clones.

>NA|few|TRBJ2-1|TRBV5-4
TGTGCCAGCAGCTCGAGAGTAGCGGTTGGGCACAATGAGCAGTTCTTC
CASSSRVAVGHNEQFF
>NA|NA|TRBJ2-3|TRBV10-3
TGTGCCATCAGTGTGGGGGGAGAGGGAGATACGCAGTATTTT
CAISVGGEGDTQYF
>NA|NA|TRBJ1-1|TRBV18
TGTGCCAGCTCACCAGACGCACAGCGGACTGAAGCTTTCTTT
CASSPDAQRTEAFF
>TRBD1|NA|TRBJ1-5|TRBV19
TGTGCCAGTAGTATAGAACTGGACAGGGGGCTCTACAATCAGCCCCAGCATTTT
CASSIELDRGLYNQPQHF
>NA|NA|TRBJ2-7|TRBV4-3
TGCACCAGCAGCCAACAAGGACCGGGGGGCGCCTACGAGCAGTACTTC
CTSSQQGPGGAYEQYF
>NA|NA|TRBJ1-1|TRBV29-1
TGCAGCGTTCTAAGTTACACTGAAGCTTTCTTT
CSVLSYTEAFF
>TRBD1|NA|TRBJ1-5|TRBV7-8
TGTGCCAGCAGCTGGGACAGGGCGCTCAATCAGCCCCAGCATTTT
CASSWDRALNQPQHF
>TRBD1|NA|TRBJ2-2|TRBV5-5
TGTGCCAGCAGCCATTCCGGGACAGTCGACACCGGGGAGCTGTTTTTT
CASSHSGTVDTGELFF
>NA|NA|TRBJ1-5|TRBV30
TGTGCCTGGCGCCAGGGCAATCAGCCCCAGCATTTT
CAWRQGNQPQHF
>TRBD2|once|TRBJ2-1|TRBV30
TGTGCCTGGATTGAGGGAGTAGCGGGGAGTCAGTTCTTC
CAWIEGVAGSQFF
>TRBD1|NA|TRBJ2-2|TRBV7-7
TGTGCTAGCAGCTTAGTTAGACAGGGCAAGGATGTGGAAACCGGGGAGCTGTTTTTT
CASSLVRQGKDVETGELFF
>NA|NA|TRBJ2-7|TRBV6-2/TRBV6-3
TGTGCCAGCAGTTACCCTCCAGCCTACGAGCAGTACTTC
CASSYPPAYEQYF
>TRBD1|NA|TRBJ1-6|TRBV28
TGTGCCAGCACCAGGACAGGGAGCTCCTATAATTCACCCCTCCACTTT
CASTRTGSSYNSPLHF
>TRBD2|once|TRBJ2-3|TRBV7-8
TGTGCCAGGAAGAGGACTAGCGGGGGTTATACGCAGTATTTT
CARKRTSGGYTQYF
>TRBD2|NA|TRBJ2-5|TRBV5-1
TGCGCCAGCAGCTTGGCCCCTCGGGGGGAAGAGACCCAGTACTTC
CASSLAPRGEETQYF
>TRBD2|NA|TRBJ2-7|TRBV30
TGTGCCTGGAGTGTACGCCCGTGGCTAGCGGGGGGGCGGAACGAGCAGTACTTC
CAWSVRPWLAGGRNEQYF
>NA|NA|TRBJ1-4|TRBV18
TGTGCCAGCTCACCCGAGGCAGGGATTCAAGAAAAACTGTTTTTT
CASSPEAGIQEKLFF
>TRBD1|NA|TRBJ1-5|TRBV3-1/TRBV3-2
TGTGCCAGCAGCGAGGGACAGAGCAATCAGCCCCAGCATTTT
CASSEGQSNQPQHF
>NA|NA|TRBJ2-3|TRBV4-1
TGCGCCAGCAGCCCTCGGCAGGGAACAGATACGCAGTATTTT
CASSPRQGTDTQYF
>TRBD1|NA|TRBJ2-2|TRBV24-1
TGTGCCACCAGTGACTTTCGACAGGGGCTGAACACCGGGGAGCTGTTTTTT
CATSDFRQGLNTGELFF
>TRBD2|NA|TRBJ2-1|TRBV7-2
TGTGCCAGCAGTCCCAGGAGGCTAGCGGGGGGCAATGAGCAGTTCTTC
CASSPRRLAGGNEQFF
>TRBD2|NA|TRBJ2-2|TRBV11-3
TGTGCCAGCAGCTTAGGGCTGGGACTAGCGGGGAACACCGGGGAGCTGTTTTTT
CASSLGLGLAGNTGELFF
>TRBD1|NA|TRBJ1-1|TRBV7-9
TGTGCCAGCAGCTCGTCCCGGGACAGGGGTGAGACTTTCTTT
CASSSSRDRGETFF
>NA|NA|TRBJ1-2|TRBV11-2
TGTGCCAGCAGCTTAATGGGGGCGAGTAACTATGGCTACACCTTC
CASSLMGASNYGYTF
>NA|few|TRBJ2-5|TRBV5-4
TGTGCCAGCAGCTATAGAGGAGAGACCCAGTACTTC
CASSYRGETQYF